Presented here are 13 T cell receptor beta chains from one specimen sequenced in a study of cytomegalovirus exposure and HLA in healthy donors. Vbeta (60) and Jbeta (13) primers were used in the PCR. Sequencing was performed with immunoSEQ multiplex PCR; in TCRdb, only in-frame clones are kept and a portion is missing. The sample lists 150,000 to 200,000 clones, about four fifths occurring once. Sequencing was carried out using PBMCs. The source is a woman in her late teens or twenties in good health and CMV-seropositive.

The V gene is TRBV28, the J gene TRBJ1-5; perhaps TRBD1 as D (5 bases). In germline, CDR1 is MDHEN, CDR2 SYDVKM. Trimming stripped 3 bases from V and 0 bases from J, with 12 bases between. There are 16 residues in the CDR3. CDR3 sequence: CASSFVTEYSNQPQHF. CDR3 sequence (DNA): TGTGCCAGCAGTTTTGTGACAGAGTATAGCAATCAGCCCCAGCATTTT.

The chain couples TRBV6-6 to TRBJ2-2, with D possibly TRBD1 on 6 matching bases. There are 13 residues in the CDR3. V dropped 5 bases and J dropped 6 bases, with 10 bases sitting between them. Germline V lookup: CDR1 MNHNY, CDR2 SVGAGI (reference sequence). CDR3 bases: TGTGCCAGCAGTGATCAGGGGTCCGGGGAGCTGTTTTTT. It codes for CASSDQGSGELFF.

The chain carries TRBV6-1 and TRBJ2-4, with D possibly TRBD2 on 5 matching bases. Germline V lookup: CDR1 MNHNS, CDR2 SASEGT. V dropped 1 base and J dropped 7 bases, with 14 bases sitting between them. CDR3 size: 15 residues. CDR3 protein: CASSEDPWENNIQYF. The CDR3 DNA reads TGTGCCAGCAGTGAAGACCCGTGGGAGAACAACATTCAGTACTTC.

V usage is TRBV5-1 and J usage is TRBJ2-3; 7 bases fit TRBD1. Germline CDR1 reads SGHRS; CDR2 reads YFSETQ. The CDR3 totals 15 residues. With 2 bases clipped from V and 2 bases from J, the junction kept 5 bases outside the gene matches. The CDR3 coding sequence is TGCGCCAGCAGCTTACAGGGGCCTATCACAGATACGCAGTATTTT. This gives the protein CASSLQGPITDTQYF. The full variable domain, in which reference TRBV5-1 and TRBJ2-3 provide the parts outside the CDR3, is KAGVTQTPRYLIKTRGQQVTLSCSPISGHRSVSWYQQTPGQGLQFLFEYFSETQRNKGNFPGRFSGRQFSNSRSEMNVSTLELGDSALYLCASSLQGPITDTQYFGPGTRLTVL.

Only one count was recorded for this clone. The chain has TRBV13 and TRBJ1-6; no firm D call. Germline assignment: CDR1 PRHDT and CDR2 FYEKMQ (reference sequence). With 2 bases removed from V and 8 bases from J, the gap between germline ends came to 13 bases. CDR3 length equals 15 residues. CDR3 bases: TGTGCCAGCAGCTTAACAGACCTCCCTGATTCACCCCTCCACTTT. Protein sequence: CASSLTDLPDSPLHF. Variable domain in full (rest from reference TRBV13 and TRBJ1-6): AAGVIQSPRHLIKEKRETATLKCYPIPRHDTVYWYQQGPGQDPQFLISFYEKMQSDKGSIPDRFSAQQFSDYHSELNMSSLELGDSALYFCASSLTDLPDSPLHFGNGTRLTVT.

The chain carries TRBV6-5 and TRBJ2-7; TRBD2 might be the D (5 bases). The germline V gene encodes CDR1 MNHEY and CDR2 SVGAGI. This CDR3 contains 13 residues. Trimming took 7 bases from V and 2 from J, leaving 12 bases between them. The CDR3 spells CASNGGTPYEQYF. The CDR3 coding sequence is TGTGCCAGCAACGGAGGCACCCCCTACGAGCAGTACTTC.

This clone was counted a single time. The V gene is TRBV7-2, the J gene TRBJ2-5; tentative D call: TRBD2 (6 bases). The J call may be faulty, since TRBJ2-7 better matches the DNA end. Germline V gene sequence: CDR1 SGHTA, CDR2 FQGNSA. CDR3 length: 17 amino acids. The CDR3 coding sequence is TGTGCCAGCAGCTTAGTACCACTCACTAGCAGTTCCTACGAGCAGTACTTC. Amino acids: CASSLVPLTSSSYEQYF.

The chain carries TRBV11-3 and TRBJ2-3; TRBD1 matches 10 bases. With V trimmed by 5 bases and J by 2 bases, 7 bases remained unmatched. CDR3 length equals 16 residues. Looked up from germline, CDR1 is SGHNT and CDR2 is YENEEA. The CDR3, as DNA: TGTGCCAGCAGCGAGACAGGGGGCGCCTACACAGATACGCAGTATTTT. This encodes CASSETGGAYTDTQYF.

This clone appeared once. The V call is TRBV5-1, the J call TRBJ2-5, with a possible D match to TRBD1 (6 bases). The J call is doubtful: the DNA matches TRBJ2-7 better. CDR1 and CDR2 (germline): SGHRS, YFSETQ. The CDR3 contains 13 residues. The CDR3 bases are TGCGCCAGCAGGGTAGGACAGTCCTACGAGCAGTACTTC. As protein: CASRVGQSYEQYF.

The CDR3 loop is CASSNRGMMNTGELFF. The CDR3 bases are TGTGCCAGCAGCAATCGGGGGATGATGAACACCGGGGAGCTGTTTTTT. This chain connects TRBV21-1 to TRBJ2-2; the table names TRBD2, a call not compared with the DNA. TRBV21-1 is shown as a pseudogene. This CDR3 has 16 amino acids.

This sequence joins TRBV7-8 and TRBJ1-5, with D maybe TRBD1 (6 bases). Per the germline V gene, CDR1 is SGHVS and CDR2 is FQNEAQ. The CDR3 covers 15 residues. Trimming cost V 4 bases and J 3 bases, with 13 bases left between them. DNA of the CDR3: TGTGCCAGCAGCTCTGATACAGGGTTCAATCAGCCCCAGCATTTT. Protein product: CASSSDTGFNQPQHF. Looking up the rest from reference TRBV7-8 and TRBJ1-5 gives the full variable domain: GAGVSQSPRYKVAKRGQDVALRCDPISGHVSLFWYQQALGQGPEFLTYFQNEAQLDKSGLPSDRFFAERPEGSVSTLKIQRTQQEDSAVYLCASSSDTGFNQPQHFGDGTRLSIL.

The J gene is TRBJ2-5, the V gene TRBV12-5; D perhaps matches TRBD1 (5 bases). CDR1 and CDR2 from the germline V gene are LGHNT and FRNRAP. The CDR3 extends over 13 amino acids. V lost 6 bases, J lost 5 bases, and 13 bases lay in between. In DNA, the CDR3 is TGTGCTAGTGGACCCACAGGCAGCGAGACCCAGTACTTC. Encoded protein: CASGPTGSETQYF.

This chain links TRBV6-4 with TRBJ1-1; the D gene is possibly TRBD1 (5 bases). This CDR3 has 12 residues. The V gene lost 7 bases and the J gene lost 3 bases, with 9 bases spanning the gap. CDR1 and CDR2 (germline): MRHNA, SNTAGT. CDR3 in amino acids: CASTSGDTEAFF. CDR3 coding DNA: TGTGCCAGCACCTCGGGGGACACTGAAGCTTTCTTT.